The subject of this entry is one T cell receptor (beta chain). Its antigen remains unidentified. It was with 60 Vbeta and 13 Jbeta primers that the PCR ran. Data came from immunoSEQ multiplex PCR; TCRdb stores just in-frame clones and leaves some out. The sample carries fewer than 200,000 clones, around three quarters recorded once. There are 15 residues in the CDR3. Losses at the gene ends were 4 bases for V and 1 base for J; bases not matched to a gene: 6. Germline V gene lookup returns CDR1 MNHNS and CDR2 SASEGT. This record comes from a study of cytomegalovirus exposure and HLA in healthy donors. Findings of the study overall: In an earlier analysis, productive rearrangement rates for most beta V segments clustered near 87% or 30%.

The rearrangement joins TRBV6-1 to TRBJ1-2, with 7 bases fitting TRBD1. This clonotype was sampled from a man younger than 45 in good health and CMV-seropositive. Sequenced: PBMCs. DNA for the CDR3: TGTGCCAGCAGTGCTGGAACAGGGGTTAACTATGGCTACACCTTC. Translated: CASSAGTGVNYGYTF.